The TCR beta chain under discussion was sequenced for a study of blood T cell repertoires in COVID-19. Turning to the study itself: T cells, B-cell-depleted T cells, or PBMCs supplied cDNA or gDNA.

Some clones are missing from TCRdb's copy, which holds only in-frame ones; the method was immunoSEQ multiplex PCR. The profile shows tens of thousands of clones, approximately 80% of them singletons. The sequence was obtained from a man aged 70-80 years with acute or convalescent COVID-19. The material sequenced was peripheral blood.

The CDR3 reads CASSKGGAGGTQYF. The DNA of the CDR3 is TGTGCCAGCAGCAAAGGGGGAGCGGGGGGTACGCAGTATTTT. The rearrangement joins TRBV21-1 to TRBJ2-3; the table gives TRBD2 as D, unverified against the DNA. TRBV21-1 is recorded as a pseudogene. This CDR3 has 14 amino acids.